The rows below give T cell receptor beta chains drawn from one sample of a study of blood T cell repertoires in COVID-19. The method was immunoSEQ multiplex PCR; TCRdb's version includes in-frame clones alone and lacks a portion of them. The table lists 230,000 or so clones, 75% to 90% of them singletons. Sequencing was performed on PBMCs or T cells enriched from blood (not recorded which). Receptors were obtained from a middle-aged woman with acute COVID-19. CDR3s leave out the opening cysteine and the closing phenylalanine or tryptophan.

V,length,J,CDR3
TRBV4-1,15,TRBJ1-5,ASSQISYRRGRGAQH
TRBV6-5,11,TRBJ2-2,ASSYRETGELF
TRBV19,12,TRBJ1-1,ASSVLLTNTEAF
TRBV19,10,TRBJ1-2,ASKIGGRGYT
TRBV3-1/TRBV3-2,13,TRBJ2-2,ASSQRQGVSGELF
TRBV4-3,13,TRBJ1-3,ASSQGTGTGNTIY
TRBV6-5,14,TRBJ1-3,ASSYSGQGTGNTIY
TRBV4-1,13,TRBJ1-2,ASSPTADRVYGYT
TRBV27,12,TRBJ2-3,ASKGLAGGLTQY
TRBV2,12,TRBJ2-5,ASKAQGGRETQY
TRBV11-2,10,TRBJ1-1,ASSLYRAEAF
TRBV24-1,16,TRBJ2-2,AAGGRDRGMGRTGELF
TRBV3-1/TRBV3-2,11,TRBJ1-5,ASSLTRVEPQH
TRBV18,12,TRBJ1-2,ASSPGQGYYGYT
TRBV7-9,12,TRBJ1-1,ASSLRDRNTEAF
TRBV20-1,13,TRBJ1-3,SASWGDGSGNTIY
TRBV15,13,TRBJ2-1,ATSSERGGLNEQF
TRBV6-2/TRBV6-3,12,TRBJ1-1,ASSSGRINTEAF
TRBV18,12,TRBJ2-3,ASSTTGEADTQY
TRBV7-8,13,TRBJ2-2,ASSFRTANTGELF
TRBV6-5,13,TRBJ1-3,ASSYLGASGNTIY
TRBV5-1,15,TRBJ2-2,ASSLSRGQGQTGELF
TRBV12-3/TRBV12-4,11,TRBJ2-2,ASSQGFPGELF
TRBV2,13,TRBJ1-4,ASSEVPGQNGKLF
TRBV10-3,9,TRBJ1-1,AISRQGQAF
TRBV2,9,TRBJ2-1,ASAPVGEQF
TRBV6-5,10,TRBJ1-2,ASMTVNYGYT
TRBV18,11,TRBJ1-2,ASSPGDRDYYT
TRBV7-9,12,TRBJ1-1,ASSSGGGATEAF
TRBV25-1,9,TRBJ1-1,ASIDVTEAF
TRBV9,17,TRBJ2-3,ASTKGLAGPRSSTDTQY
TRBV7-9,12,TRBJ1-1,ASSLRAGQSEAF
TRBV5-6,14,TRBJ2-1,ASSLYQGSSYNEQF
TRBV7-3,13,TRBJ2-3,ASSSTGVLTDTQY
TRBV6-5,12,TRBJ1-1,ASRRDRLNTEAF
TRBV19,13,TRBJ2-2,ASSIGTGTTGELF
TRBV4-1,15,TRBJ1-2,ASSQEGAGGRKYGYT
TRBV18,12,TRBJ1-2,ASSPPSTSFGYT
TRBV4-1,12,TRBJ1-6,ASSRQQGGSPLH
TRBV7-8,16,TRBJ1-3,ASSLNSGGAISGNTIY
TRBV4-3,12,TRBJ1-2,ASSQDYSHYGYT
TRBV7-2,12,TRBJ1-1,ASSLVPGGYSAF
TRBV7-9,14,TRBJ1-4,ASSSPLGATNEKLF
TRBV27,13,TRBJ2-7,ASSTTRQGSNEQY
TRBV6-6,13,TRBJ1-1,ASSYSDSPNTEAF
TRBV7-3,16,TRBJ1-3,ASSYKGGRSLTLNTIY
TRBV20-1,12,TRBJ2-1,SASFASSYNEQF
TRBV29-1,13,TRBJ2-3,SVTLVGGNTDTQY
TRBV5-1,12,TRBJ2-5,ASSFGSRQETQY
TRBV7-9,16,TRBJ1-2,ASSPPGGRNPSNYGYT
TRBV3-1/TRBV3-2,9,TRBJ1-2,ASSHSSSYT
TRBV2,13,TRBJ2-3,ASSSRGGAVDTQY
TRBV4-3,13,TRBJ2-7,ASSQVVAGSYEQY
TRBV4-2,13,TRBJ2-1,ASSQDQGDYNEQF